The TCR beta chain under discussion was sequenced for a study of beta chain features in type 1 diabetes. Investigators reverse transcribed all isolated RNA, so they sequenced expressed TCRB transcripts. Produced via immunoSEQ multiplex PCR; TCRdb's table is partial and in-frame only. The profile covers more than 150,000 clones, with 7% to 10% appearing a single time and 2.3% taken by the ten largest. V gave up 2 bases and J gave up 0 bases, with 7 bases separating them. The CDR3 loop spans 14 amino acids. The germline gives CDR1 SGHNT, CDR2 YENEEA. Sequenced sample: central memory CD4+ T cells from blood. This clonotype originated in a woman in her late teens or twenties in good health. The V and J genes are TRBV11-3 and TRBJ1-2; D is uncertain. The CDR3 DNA is TGTGCCAGCAGCTTATCGGGAGCTAACTATGGCTACACCTTC. Protein product: CASSLSGANYGYTF.